The T cell receptor beta chain under discussion was sequenced for a study of blood T cell repertoires in COVID-19. About the study: Collection of acute and convalescent COVID-19 samples took place in the United States, Italy and Spain.

This clone has only one observation. Assay: immunoSEQ multiplex PCR; the TCRdb copy retains only in-frame clones and omits some. The sample records under 150,000 clones, 84% being singletons. The sample comprised peripheral blood. The clonotype originates from a human donor in a cohort sampled during active COVID-19.

The chain's CDR3 is CASSLGDRGYNQPQHF. The DNA of the CDR3 is TGTGCCAGCAGCTTAGGGGACAGGGGATACAATCAGCCCCAGCATTTT. The chain combines TRBV7-8 with TRBJ1-5; 10 positions agree with TRBD1. CDR1 SGHVS and CDR2 FQNEAQ come from the germline V gene. V gave up 1 base and J gave up 3 bases; unmatched junction bases: 3. CDR3 length equals 16 residues.